Reported below is one T cell receptor beta chain. This receptor's antigen is unknown. No qualities accompany the bases; no much larger clone lies one base away. This record comes from a study of early T cells in non-severe SARS-CoV-2 infection (TCRdb year 2021). Regarding the study in general: Bulk RNA from unsorted whole blood was used for TCR sequencing, so alpha and beta chains could not be paired.

The cysteine opens and the phenylalanine closes a CDR3 of 17 amino acids. The CDR3 DNA has 51 bases and is translated from base 1. CDR1 KGHDR and CDR2 SFDVKD were looked up in the germline V gene. V and J are trimmed by 4 bases and 7 bases, and the gene matches miss 14 bases of the junction. The library came from 5' RACE. Sequencing was carried out with a NextSeq 500. Unique molecular identifiers were attached to individual cDNA molecules in the TCR library protocol so that sequencing error and PCR bias could be corrected. Both TCR alpha and beta chains were sequenced, and tight co-correlation was observed between alpha and beta sequence abundances in each sample. Per the authors' processing: Decombinator V4 was used to annotate TCR sequences for V gene, J gene and CDR3. Expanded TCRs were defined as changing significantly between any two time points under a Poisson model with p below 0.0001. TCR abundances were normalised to the total number of TCRs sequenced per sample and were expressed as counts per million. MAIT TCRs were defined by TRAV1-2 paired with TRAJ12, TRAJ20 or TRAJ33, and iNKT TCRs by TRAV10 paired with TRAJ18. A search of VDJdb, accessed on 1 November 2021, was run for TCRs annotated to CMV, EBV and SARS-CoV-2, with TCRs annotated for multiple antigens excluded. Through fastp at Q25 and MiXCR, TCRdb rebuilt clones from the public reads, retaining in-frame beta chains. Each CDR3 protein gets just one entry, which takes the most common genes and DNA from the rows behind it. The authors' filters were not applied to this entry. In this sample the table shows some 52,000 distinct CDR3 sequences, 8% to 10% of which occur a single time. Around a tenth of the sample is taken by the ten largest.

The study was a case-control design nested within a healthcare worker cohort in London, UK, with weekly nasopharyngeal swab PCR tests and blood sampling. Between 23 and 31 March 2020, the week of the UK lockdown, healthcare workers were enrolled and then followed up weekly for as long as 16 weeks. Overall study results and their limits: VDJdb matching was skewed toward anti-spike CD8 responses and likely underestimated virus-specific expansions, missing private and CD4 specificities.

Sequencing used whole blood. The sequence joins TRBV24-1 to TRBJ2-1; 8 central bases correspond to TRBD2. This receptor was obtained from an adult who was a healthcare worker with PCR-confirmed SARS-CoV-2 infection or an uninfected control (not recorded which). The DNA sequence reads TGTGCCACCAGTGACTATCCCTTAGCCGGGAGGGGTAATGAGCAGTTCTTC. Its amino acids are CATSDYPLAGRGNEQFF.